A single sample is the source of the 30 T cell receptor beta chains below, sequenced in a study of cytomegalovirus exposure and HLA in healthy donors. PCR employed 60 Vbeta and 13 Jbeta primers. Assay: immunoSEQ multiplex PCR; the TCRdb copy retains only in-frame clones and omits some. The table lists fewer than 75,000 clones, about four fifths of them singletons. The sample taken for sequencing was PBMCs. These receptors all come from a woman in her 30s in good health and CMV-seronegative.

This CDR3 reads CATSRGRVGNQPQHF. In nucleotides, the CDR3 is TGTGCCACCAGCAGAGGCCGGGTGGGCAATCAGCCCCAGCATTTT. The J gene is TRBJ1-5, the V gene TRBV15; D gene unclear. CDR1 LNHNV and CDR2 YYDKDF come from the germline V gene (reference sequence). V dropped 1 base and J dropped 2 bases, with 9 bases sitting between them. The CDR3 contains 15 residues.

The chain uses TRBV30 and TRBJ2-7; 11 bases map to TRBD1. CDR1 and CDR2 from the germline V gene are GTSNPN and SVGIG (reference sequence). The CDR3 loop spans 13 amino acids. V was clipped by 4 bases and J by 4 bases; unmatched bases: 3. As DNA, the CDR3 is TGTGCCTGGAACCGGGACAGGGGGTACGAGCAGTACTTC. Translated, it gives CAWNRDRGYEQYF.

J is TRBJ2-3 and V is TRBV4-1, with D possibly being TRBD2 (7 bases). Germline V CDR1 and CDR2: MGHRA, YSYEKL. With 2 bases removed from V and 1 base from J, the gap between germline ends came to 19 bases. The CDR3 consists of 18 residues. CDR3 nucleotide sequence: TGCGCCAGCAGCCAACAAAGGGGGAAGCGGGGCCGCACAGATACGCAGTATTTT. It encodes CASSQQRGKRGRTDTQYF.

The rearrangement joins TRBV4-1 to TRBJ1-1, with D possibly being TRBD1 (5 bases). Germline CDR1 and CDR2: MGHRA and YSYEKL. This CDR3 is built from 15 residues. V was clipped by 0 bases and J by 4 bases, with 12 bases between them. The CDR3 DNA reads as TGCGCCAGCAGCCAAGATCCAGGGTGGGTCACTGAAGCTTTCTTT. This sequence encodes CASSQDPGWVTEAFF.

The chain recombines TRBV27 with TRBJ1-1, with D possibly TRBD1 on 5 matching bases. The CDR3 is 12 amino acids. Germline CDR1 reads MNHEY; CDR2 reads SMNVEV (reference sequence). Trimming removed 8 bases at V and 8 bases at J, with 15 bases between. This CDR3 is CASAPFQGEAFF. The CDR3 region has the DNA TGTGCCAGCGCCCCATTCCAGGGAGAAGCTTTCTTT.

Written as DNA, the CDR3 is TGTGCCAGCAGCACGGACAGCTCACATAACTATGGCTACACCTTC. It yields the protein CASSTDSSHNYGYTF. The chain employs TRBV6-5 and TRBJ1-2, with TRBD1 as a possible D gene (6 bases). This CDR3 contains 15 residues. The ends were cut back, 6 bases at V and 1 base at J, with 15 bases in the middle. Germline loops: CDR1 MNHEY, CDR2 SVGAGI.

The gene calls are TRBV5-4 and TRBJ2-7, with TRBD1 matching over 7 bases. J was trimmed by 0 bases and V by 0 bases; bases with no gene match: 6. This CDR3 comprises 16 residues. In germline, CDR1 is SGHNT, CDR2 YYREEE (reference sequence). The CDR3: CASSLGQGPLSYEQYF. CDR3 DNA sequence: TGTGCCAGCAGCTTGGGACAGGGTCCTCTCTCCTACGAGCAGTACTTC.

The chain couples TRBV6-6 to TRBJ1-2; the match to TRBD1 covers 7 bases. The CDR3 loop spans 12 amino acids. The V gene end was trimmed by 8 bases and the J gene end by 3 bases; junction bases not matched to a gene: 3. Germline CDR1 and CDR2: MNHNY and SVGAGI (reference sequence). This chain's CDR3 is CASGQGDYGYTF. For the CDR3, the DNA is TGTGCCAGCGGTCAGGGGGACTATGGCTACACCTTC.

This clone was detected only once. This chain links TRBV5-1 with TRBJ2-1; 8 bases match TRBD2. The CDR3 length is 15 residues. V was pared by 5 bases and J by 7 bases, with 11 bases of the junction left unmatched. CDR1 is SGHRS, CDR2 YFSETQ, per germline. The CDR3 DNA reads TGCGCCAGCAGGAGTGAAGCGGGAGCTTTTAATGAGCAGTTCTTC. Its translation is CASRSEAGAFNEQFF.

CDR3 bases: TGTGCCAGCAGCACTGGACTAGCGGGGGAACAATACTTC. Amino acids: CASSTGLAGEQYF. The chain links TRBV7-3 to TRBJ2-7; TRBD2 matches at 13 bases. This CDR3 spans 13 amino acids. V shed 5 bases, J shed 13 bases, and the junction held 8 bases outside the gene matches. Germline CDR1 and CDR2: SGHTA and FQGTGA.

In its sample, this clone was seen once. The CDR3 loop is CSVDWGGSGEETQYF. The CDR3, as DNA: TGCAGCGTTGATTGGGGGGGCAGCGGTGAAGAGACCCAGTACTTC. The chain joins TRBV29-1 to TRBJ2-5; D might be TRBD2 (7 bases). Trimming removed 3 bases from V and 3 bases from J, with 17 bases in between. The V gene's germline CDR1 is SQVTM and CDR2 ANQGSEA. This CDR3 region has 15 residues. The whole variable domain, filled in from reference TRBV29-1 and TRBJ2-5, reads SAVISQKPSRDICQRGTSLTIQCQVDSQVTMMFWYRQQPGQSLTLIATANQGSEATYESGFVIDKFPISRPNLTFSTLTVSNMSPEDSSIYLCSVDWGGSGEETQYFGPGTRLLVL.

This chain joins TRBV9 and TRBJ2-3; 12 bases fit TRBD2. Germline V lookup: CDR1 SGDLS, CDR2 YYNGEE. The CDR3 runs 14 residues. Unmatched junction bases numbered 1, after V lost 4 bases and J lost 4 bases. The CDR3 sequence is CASSRLAGADTQYF. The CDR3 region has the DNA TGTGCCAGCAGCCGACTAGCGGGAGCAGATACGCAGTATTTT.

This chain connects TRBV29-1 to TRBJ1-3; the D is unclear. Germline CDR1 reads SQVTM; CDR2 reads ANQGSEA. The CDR3 consists of 13 residues. The V end lost 7 bases, the J end lost 0 bases, and 10 bases lay between the germline ends. CDR3 nucleotide sequence: TGCAGCGCCGCCGGGAGCTCTGGAAACACCATATATTTT. It codes for CSAAGSSGNTIYF.

A few counts support this clone. The rearrangement links TRBV30 to TRBJ1-5; 7 positions agree with TRBD1. Losses at the gene ends were 1 base for V and 4 bases for J; bases not matched to a gene: 4. CDR1 and CDR2 (germline): GTSNPN, SVGIG (reference sequence). The CDR3 has 14 amino acids. CDR3 region: CAWSEGQPNQPQHF. CDR3 DNA: TGTGCCTGGAGTGAGGGACAGCCGAATCAGCCCCAGCATTTT.

The genes are TRBV11-2 and TRBJ1-4; D perhaps matches TRBD1 (5 bases). Germline assignment: CDR1 SGHAT and CDR2 FQNNGV. The CDR3 extends over 14 amino acids. V dropped 1 base and J dropped 8 bases, with 11 bases sitting between them. CDR3 region: CASSLGQGGEKLFF. The CDR3 bases are TGTGCCAGCAGCTTAGGGCAGGGAGGGGAAAAACTGTTTTTT.

The J gene is TRBJ2-1, the V gene TRBV30, with a weak D call TRBD2 (6 bases). CDR1 is GTSNPN, CDR2 SVGIG, per germline (reference sequence). The CDR3 totals 17 residues. V was cut by 1 base and J by 9 bases, with 25 bases left in between. CDR3 DNA sequence: TGTGCCTGGAGTGCCAGCCGTTGGGACGTCATTAGCGGTGAGCAGTTCTTC. It yields the protein CAWSASRWDVISGEQFF. The full variable domain, in which reference TRBV30 and TRBJ2-1 provide the parts outside the CDR3, is SQTIHQWPATLVQPVGSPLSLECTVEGTSNPNLYWYRQAAGRGLQLLFYSVGIGQISSEVPQNLSASRPQDRQFILSSKKLLLSDSGFYLCAWSASRWDVISGEQFFGPGTRLTVL.

This sequence joins TRBV6-1 and TRBJ2-7, with TRBD2 identical over 7 bases. The CDR3 runs to 12 residues. CDR1 is MNHNS and CDR2 is SASEGT in the germline V gene. J was trimmed by 6 bases and V by 6 bases; bases with no gene match: 5. CDR3 in DNA: TGTGCCAGCAGCCGCGGGGGAGGCGAGCAGTACTTC. This gives the protein CASSRGGGEQYF.

This chain uses TRBV30 with TRBJ2-7; perhaps TRBD2 as D (5 bases). Germline CDR1 and CDR2: GTSNPN and SVGIG (reference sequence). V lost 6 bases to trimming and J lost 2 bases, with 11 bases between them. CDR3 length: 12 residues. This CDR3 is CACSGSTYEQYF. Here the CDR3 DNA reads TGTGCCTGCTCGGGGTCCACCTACGAGCAGTACTTC.

Details on this clone: The same CDR3 arises from other DNA sequences in this sample as well. V is TRBV6-5 and J is TRBJ2-6, with D unresolved. Germline CDR1 MNHEY, CDR2 SVGAGI. V lost 6 bases, J lost 0 bases, and 3 bases lay in between. The length of the CDR3 is 13 residues. The CDR3 bases are TGTGCCAGCAGCAGCTCTGGGGCCAACGTCCTGACTTTC. Its translation: CASSSSGANVLTF.

V is TRBV7-3 and J is TRBJ2-5; D possibly corresponds to TRBD1 (5 bases). V lost 5 bases and J 5 bases, leaving 18 bases between the germline ends. Germline lookup yields CDR1 SGHTA and CDR2 FQGTGA. This CDR3 is built from 15 residues. CDR3 sequence (DNA): TGTGCCAGCAGCCAGTCCGGACATGAAGGGGAGACCCAGTACTTC. Translated, it gives CASSQSGHEGETQYF.

The chain joins TRBV7-2 to TRBJ1-2; D uncertain. V was cut by 7 bases and J by 3 bases, with 15 bases left in between. Germline V gene data show CDR1 as SGHTA and CDR2 as FQGNSA. This CDR3 region has 14 residues. The CDR3 spells CASTIRGRDYGYTF. The CDR3 DNA is TGTGCCAGCACCATACGCGGGAGGGACTATGGCTACACCTTC. The full variable domain, with the rest looked up from reference TRBV7-2 and TRBJ1-2, is GAGVSQSPSNKVTEKGKDVELRCDPISGHTALYWYRQSLGQGLEFLIYFQGNSAPDKSGLPSDRFSAERTGGSVSTLTIQRTQQEDSAVYLCASTIRGRDYGYTFGSGTRLTVV.

The V gene is TRBV6-6, the J gene TRBJ1-1, with TRBD1 identical over 8 bases. V lost 5 bases and J lost 3; bases outside the gene matches: 8. Per the germline V gene, CDR1 is MNHNY and CDR2 is SVGAGI (reference sequence). This CDR3 has 15 amino acids. CDR3 region: CASSPRGLRDTEAFF. DNA for the CDR3: TGTGCCAGCAGTCCCAGGGGGCTTCGTGACACTGAAGCTTTCTTT.

This rearrangement joins TRBV5-1 to TRBJ1-2; 8 positions agree with TRBD1. The CDR3 extends over 14 amino acids. Trimming removed 4 bases from V and 7 bases from J; junction bases left unmatched: 9. Germline-derived CDR1 and CDR2 are SGHRS and YFSETQ. CDR3 DNA sequence: TGCGCCAGCAGCATAGGACAGGGTTTACGTGGCTACACCTTC. Protein product: CASSIGQGLRGYTF.

The chain links TRBV29-1 to TRBJ2-7, with TRBD2 matching over 9 bases. The trim removed 0 bases at V and 3 bases at J, leaving 6 bases unmatched. CDR1 SQVTM and CDR2 ANQGSEA come from the germline V gene. This CDR3 comprises 15 residues. CDR3 nucleotide sequence: TGCAGCGTTGAAGAGAAGCGGGGGGACAACTACGAGCAGTACTTC. It codes for CSVEEKRGDNYEQYF.

J is TRBJ2-5 and V is TRBV6-5, with a tentative D call TRBD1 (6 bases). Trimming left V 9 bases short and J 3 bases short, with 20 bases between. The CDR3 extends over 15 amino acids. The germline gives CDR1 MNHEY, CDR2 SVGAGI. The CDR3 coding sequence is TGTGCCAGTAAACGGGGCGTGTGGACAGAAGAGACCCAGTACTTC. This gives the protein CASKRGVWTEETQYF.

This CDR3 is CASSLSGGYEQYF. The CDR3 DNA sequence: TGTGCCAGCTCACTGAGCGGGGGTTACGAGCAGTACTTC. The chain is built from TRBV18 and TRBJ2-7, with TRBD2 matching over 8 bases. There are 13 residues in the CDR3. With V trimmed by 4 bases and J by 4 bases, 3 bases remained unmatched. CDR1 and CDR2 from the germline V gene are KGHSH and LQKENI.

The chain links TRBV28 to TRBJ1-2; D unresolved. CDR3 size: 14 residues. Germline V gives CDR1 MDHEN, CDR2 SYDVKM. V was clipped by 4 bases and J by 7 bases, with 16 bases between them. The CDR3 nucleotides read TGTGCCAGCAGTTCTCTTGGCCGGGTGGGTGGCTACACCTTC. It encodes CASSSLGRVGGYTF.

The chain employs TRBV25-1 and TRBJ2-1; D might be TRBD1 (6 bases). CDR1 is MGHDK and CDR2 is SYGVNS in the germline V gene. Trimming shortened V by 1 base and J by 7 bases, and 8 bases separated the two germline ends. The CDR3 contains 13 residues. The CDR3 region has the DNA TGTGCCAGCAGTGAATGGGGGCGAAATGAGCAGTTCTTC. Translated: CASSEWGRNEQFF.

V and J are TRBV19 and TRBJ1-2, with TRBD1 matching 10 bases. Trimming took 4 bases from V and 2 from J; bases not matched to a gene: 1. CDR3 size: 14 residues. Germline V gene data show CDR1 as LNHDA and CDR2 as SQIVND (reference sequence). CDR3 in amino acids: CASSTGQGNYGYTF. The CDR3, as DNA: TGTGCCAGTAGTACGGGACAGGGGAACTATGGCTACACCTTC. Full variable domain (remainder filled in from reference TRBV19 and TRBJ1-2): DGGITQSPKYLFRKEGQNVTLSCEQNLNHDAMYWYRQDPGQGLRLIYYSQIVNDFQKGDIAEGYSVSREKKESFPLTVTSAQKNPTAFYLCASSTGQGNYGYTFGSGTRLTVV.

V usage is TRBV6-6 and J usage is TRBJ2-7, with D maybe TRBD1 (5 bases). The CDR3 consists of 15 residues. The germline V gene has CDR1 MNHNY and CDR2 SVGAGI (reference sequence). Trimming removed 0 bases from V and 3 bases from J, with 12 bases in between. CDR3 nucleotide sequence: TGTGCCAGCAGTTACTCGACTGGGGCGAACTACGAGCAGTACTTC. Protein product: CASSYSTGANYEQYF.